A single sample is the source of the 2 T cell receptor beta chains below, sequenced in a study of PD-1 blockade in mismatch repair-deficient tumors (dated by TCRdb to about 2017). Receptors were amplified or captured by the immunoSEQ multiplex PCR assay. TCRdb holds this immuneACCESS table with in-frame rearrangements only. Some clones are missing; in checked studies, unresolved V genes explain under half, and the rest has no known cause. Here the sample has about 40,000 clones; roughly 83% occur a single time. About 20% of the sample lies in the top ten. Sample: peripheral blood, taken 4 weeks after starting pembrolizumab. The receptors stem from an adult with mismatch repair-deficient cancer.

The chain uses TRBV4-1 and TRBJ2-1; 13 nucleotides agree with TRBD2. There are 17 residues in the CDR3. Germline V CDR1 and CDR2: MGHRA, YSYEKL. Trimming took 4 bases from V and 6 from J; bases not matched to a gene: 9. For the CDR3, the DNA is TGCGCCAGCAGCCCCATACAACTAGCGGGAGGGCCCAATGAGCAGTTCTTC. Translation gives CASSPIQLAGGPNEQFF.

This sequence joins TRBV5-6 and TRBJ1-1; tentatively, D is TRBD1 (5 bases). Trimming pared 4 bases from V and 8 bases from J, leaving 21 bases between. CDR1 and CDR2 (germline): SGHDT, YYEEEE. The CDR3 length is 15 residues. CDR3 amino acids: CASSPLGGRMAEAFF. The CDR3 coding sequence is TGTGCCAGCAGCCCCCTTGGGGGGAGAATGGCGGAAGCTTTCTTT.